This T cell receptor beta chain was obtained from a study of blood T cell repertoires in COVID-19. Study background: COVID-19 samples, acute and convalescent, were from the United States, Italy and Spain. T cells, B-cell-depleted T cells, or PBMCs supplied cDNA or gDNA.

V was clipped by 2 bases and J by 6 bases, with 13 bases between them. This CDR3 has 14 amino acids. From germline, CDR1 is SGHDN and CDR2 FVKESK. In the original analysis: From reference gene primer amplification, estimates of nucleated cell counts were derived. Profiling relied on immunoSEQ multiplex PCR, and the TCRdb table lists in-frame clones only, not all of them. The V and J calls and the clone size are those of that table, but D and trimming were determined from the DNA. The sample has about 170,000 clones; 82% are singletons. The clonotype was recovered from a woman of 80 years or more with active or convalescent COVID-19. Material: peripheral blood. The chain employs TRBV14 and TRBJ1-1; weak D call: TRBD1 (6 bases). In DNA form, the CDR3 reads TGTGCCAGCAGCCAACACGGGACACCTTCTGAAGCTTTCTTT. This codes for CASSQHGTPSEAFF. Full variable domain (outside the CDR3, taken from reference TRBV14 and TRBJ1-1): EAGVTQFPSHSVIEKGQTVTLRCDPISGHDNLYWYRRVMGKEIKFLLHFVKESKQDESGMPNNRFLAERTGGTYSTLKVQPAELEDSGVYFCASSQHGTPSEAFFGQGTRLTVV.